One TCR beta chain is described in this entry. Its antigen is undetermined. This specimen belongs to a study of T cell responses to AZD1222 COVID-19 vaccine. Study-wide points: Rises in breadth and depth of Spike-specific TCRs came after two AZD1222 doses. The number of AZD1222 recipients seropositive at baseline was only 5 to 7.

Sequencing used immunoSEQ multiplex PCR; TCRdb keeps in-frame clones, though not all of them. The table shows about 160,000 clones, with 92% occurring only once. The CDR3 length is 16 residues. CDR1 and CDR2 from the germline V gene are MDHEN and SYDVKM. With 1 base clipped from V and 5 bases from J, the junction kept 3 bases outside the gene matches. This chain joins TRBV28 and TRBJ2-2; 11 nucleotides align to TRBD2. Sequences were derived from peripheral blood, sampled on day 0 of MenACWY control vaccination. The receptor was isolated from an adult in good health. Written as DNA, the CDR3 is TGTGCCAGCAGTTTATTAACTAGCGGGGGAACCGGGGAGCTGTTTTTT. It yields the protein CASSLLTSGGTGELFF.